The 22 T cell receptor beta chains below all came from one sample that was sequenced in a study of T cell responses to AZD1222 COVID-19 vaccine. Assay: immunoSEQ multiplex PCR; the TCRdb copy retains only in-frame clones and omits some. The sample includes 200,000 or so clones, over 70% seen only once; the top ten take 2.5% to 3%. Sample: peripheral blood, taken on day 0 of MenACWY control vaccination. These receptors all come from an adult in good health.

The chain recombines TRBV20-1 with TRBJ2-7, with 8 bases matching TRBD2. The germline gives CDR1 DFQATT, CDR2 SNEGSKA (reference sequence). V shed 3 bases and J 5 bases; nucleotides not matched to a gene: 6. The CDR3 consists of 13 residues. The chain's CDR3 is CSASYGRVHEQYF. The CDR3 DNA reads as TGCAGTGCTAGTTACGGGAGGGTCCACGAGCAGTACTTC.

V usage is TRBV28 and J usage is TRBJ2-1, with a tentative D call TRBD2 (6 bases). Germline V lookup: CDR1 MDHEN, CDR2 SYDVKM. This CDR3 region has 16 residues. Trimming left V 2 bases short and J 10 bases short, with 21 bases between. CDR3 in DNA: TGTGCCAGCAGTTTAAAGGAGCGACCGGGTCGGGGGGAGCAGTTCTTC. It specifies CASSLKERPGRGEQFF. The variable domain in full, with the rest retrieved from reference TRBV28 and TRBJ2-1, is DVKVTQSSRYLVKRTGEKVFLECVQDMDHENMFWYRQDPGLGLRLIYFSYDVKMKEKGDIPEGYSVSREKKERFSLILESASTNQTSMYLCASSLKERPGRGEQFFGPGTRLTVL.

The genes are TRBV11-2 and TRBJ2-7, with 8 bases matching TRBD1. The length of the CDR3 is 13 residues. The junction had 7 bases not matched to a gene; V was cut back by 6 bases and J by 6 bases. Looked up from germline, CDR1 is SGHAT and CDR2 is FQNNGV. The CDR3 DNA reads TGTGCCAGCAGTTTGAGACAGGGGACCGAGCAGTACTTC. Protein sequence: CASSLRQGTEQYF.

The CDR3 is CASSPGTSPPNYGYTF. In nucleotides, the CDR3 is TGTGCCAGCAGCCCCGGGACCTCCCCTCCTAACTATGGCTACACCTTC. This chain uses TRBV7-8 with TRBJ1-2, with D possibly TRBD1 on 5 matching bases. The V gene's germline CDR1 is SGHVS and CDR2 FQNEAQ. This CDR3 has 16 residues. V lost 5 bases and J lost 0, with 16 bases in between.

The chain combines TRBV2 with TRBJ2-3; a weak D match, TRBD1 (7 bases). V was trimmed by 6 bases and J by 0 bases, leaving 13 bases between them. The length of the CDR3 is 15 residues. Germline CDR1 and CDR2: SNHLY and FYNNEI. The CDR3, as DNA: TGTGCCAGCAGCGCGGGACAGAGAAGCACAGATACGCAGTATTTT. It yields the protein CASSAGQRSTDTQYF.

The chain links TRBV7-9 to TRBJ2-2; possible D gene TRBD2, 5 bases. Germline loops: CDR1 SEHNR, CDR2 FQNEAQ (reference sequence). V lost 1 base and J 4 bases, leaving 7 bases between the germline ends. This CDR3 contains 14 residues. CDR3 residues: CASSLVATTGELFF. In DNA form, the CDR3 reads TGTGCCAGCAGCTTAGTAGCGACCACCGGGGAGCTGTTTTTT.

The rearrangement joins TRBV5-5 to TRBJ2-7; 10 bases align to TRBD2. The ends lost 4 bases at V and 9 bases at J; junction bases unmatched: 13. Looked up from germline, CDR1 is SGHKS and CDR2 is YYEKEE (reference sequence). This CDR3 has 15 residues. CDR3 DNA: TGTGCCAGCAGCGACCTAGCGGGAGTGTTAGTCTGGCAGTACTTC. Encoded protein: CASSDLAGVLVWQYF.

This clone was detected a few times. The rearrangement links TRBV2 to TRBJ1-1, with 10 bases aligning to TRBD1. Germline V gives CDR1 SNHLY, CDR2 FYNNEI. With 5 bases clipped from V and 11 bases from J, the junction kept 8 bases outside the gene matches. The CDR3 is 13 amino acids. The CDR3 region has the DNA TGTGCCAGCAGTTATGACAGGGGGCGACCCGCTTTCTTT. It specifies CASSYDRGRPAFF.

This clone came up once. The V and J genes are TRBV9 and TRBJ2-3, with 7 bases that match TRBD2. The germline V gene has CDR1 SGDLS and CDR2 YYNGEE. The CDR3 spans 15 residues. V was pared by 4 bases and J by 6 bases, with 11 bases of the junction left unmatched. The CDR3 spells CASSPQDGRDDTQYF. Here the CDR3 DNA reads TGTGCCAGCAGCCCTCAGGATGGGAGGGACGATACGCAGTATTTT.

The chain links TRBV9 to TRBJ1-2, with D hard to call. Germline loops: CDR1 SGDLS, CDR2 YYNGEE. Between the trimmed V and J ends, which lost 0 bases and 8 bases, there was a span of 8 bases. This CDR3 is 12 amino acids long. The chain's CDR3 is CASSVGSYGYTF. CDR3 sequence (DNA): TGTGCCAGCAGCGTAGGCAGTTACGGCTACACCTTC.

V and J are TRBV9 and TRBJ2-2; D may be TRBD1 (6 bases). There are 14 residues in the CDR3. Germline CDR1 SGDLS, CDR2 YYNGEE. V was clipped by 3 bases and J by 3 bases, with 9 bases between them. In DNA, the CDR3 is TGTGCCAGCAGCGGACAGGTCCACACCGGGGAGCTGTTTTTT. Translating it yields CASSGQVHTGELFF.

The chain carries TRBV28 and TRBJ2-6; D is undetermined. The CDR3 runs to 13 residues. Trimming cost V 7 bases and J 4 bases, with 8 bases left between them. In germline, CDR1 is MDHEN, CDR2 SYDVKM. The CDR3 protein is CASISPGANVLTF. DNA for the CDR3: TGTGCCAGCATATCCCCAGGGGCCAACGTCCTGACTTTC.

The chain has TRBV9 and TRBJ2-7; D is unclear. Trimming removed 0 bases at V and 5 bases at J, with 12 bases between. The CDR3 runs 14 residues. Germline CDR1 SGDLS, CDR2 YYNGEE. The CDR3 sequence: CASSVEGQIDEQYF. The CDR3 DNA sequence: TGTGCCAGCAGCGTAGAGGGTCAAATTGACGAGCAGTACTTC.

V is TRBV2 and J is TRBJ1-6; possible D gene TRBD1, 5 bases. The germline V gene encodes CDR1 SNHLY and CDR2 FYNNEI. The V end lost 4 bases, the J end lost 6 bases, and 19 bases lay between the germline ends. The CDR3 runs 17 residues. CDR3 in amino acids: CASSVSNQGLSNSPLHF. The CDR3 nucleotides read TGTGCCAGCAGTGTATCCAATCAGGGACTTTCTAATTCACCCCTCCACTTT.

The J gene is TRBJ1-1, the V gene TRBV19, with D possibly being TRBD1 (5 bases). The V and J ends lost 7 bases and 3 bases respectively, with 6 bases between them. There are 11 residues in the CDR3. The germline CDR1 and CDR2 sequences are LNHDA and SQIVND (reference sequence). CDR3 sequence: CASTGDTEAFF. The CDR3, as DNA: TGTGCCAGTACGGGGGACACTGAAGCTTTCTTT. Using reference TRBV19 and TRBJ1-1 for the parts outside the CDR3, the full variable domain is DGGITQSPKYLFRKEGQNVTLSCEQNLNHDAMYWYRQDPGQGLRLIYYSQIVNDFQKGDIAEGYSVSREKKESFPLTVTSAQKNPTAFYLCASTGDTEAFFGQGTRLTVV.

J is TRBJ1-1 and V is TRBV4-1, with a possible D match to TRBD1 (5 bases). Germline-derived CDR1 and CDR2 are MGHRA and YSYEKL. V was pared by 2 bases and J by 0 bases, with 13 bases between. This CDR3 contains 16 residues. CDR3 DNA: TGCGCCAGCAGCCAACACGCGGGGACCTTGAACACTGAAGCTTTCTTT. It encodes CASSQHAGTLNTEAFF.

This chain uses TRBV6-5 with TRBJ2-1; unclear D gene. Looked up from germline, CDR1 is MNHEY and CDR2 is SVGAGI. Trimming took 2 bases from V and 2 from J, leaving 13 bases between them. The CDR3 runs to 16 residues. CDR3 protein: CASSYQAFGPYNEQFF. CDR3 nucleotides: TGTGCCAGCAGTTACCAGGCATTTGGTCCCTACAATGAGCAGTTCTTC.

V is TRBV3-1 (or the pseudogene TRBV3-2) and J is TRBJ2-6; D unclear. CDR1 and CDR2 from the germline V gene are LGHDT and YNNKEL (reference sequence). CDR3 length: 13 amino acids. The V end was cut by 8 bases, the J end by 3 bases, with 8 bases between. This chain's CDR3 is CASLSVGANVLTF. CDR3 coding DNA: TGTGCCAGCCTAAGTGTTGGGGCCAACGTCCTGACTTTC.

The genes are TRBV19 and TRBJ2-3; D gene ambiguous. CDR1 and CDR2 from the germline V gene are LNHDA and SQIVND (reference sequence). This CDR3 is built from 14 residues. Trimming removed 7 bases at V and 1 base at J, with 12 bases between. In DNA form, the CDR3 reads TGTGCCAGTACCTTCAGACTGGGCACAGATACGCAGTATTTT. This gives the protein CASTFRLGTDTQYF.

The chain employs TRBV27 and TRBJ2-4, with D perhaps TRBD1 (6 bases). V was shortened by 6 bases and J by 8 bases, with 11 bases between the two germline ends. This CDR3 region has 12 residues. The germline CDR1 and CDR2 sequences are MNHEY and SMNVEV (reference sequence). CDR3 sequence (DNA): TGTGCCAGCAGAGGACCAGGGGACATTCAGTACTTC. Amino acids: CASRGPGDIQYF.

The CDR3 here is CASSPDFDSNQPQHF. The CDR3 nucleotides are TGCGCCAGCAGTCCCGATTTTGACAGCAATCAGCCCCAGCATTTT. V usage is TRBV4-1 and J usage is TRBJ1-5; the D is unclear. The CDR3 runs 15 residues. Trimming took 6 bases from V and 1 from J, leaving 13 bases between them. From germline, CDR1 is MGHRA and CDR2 YSYEKL.

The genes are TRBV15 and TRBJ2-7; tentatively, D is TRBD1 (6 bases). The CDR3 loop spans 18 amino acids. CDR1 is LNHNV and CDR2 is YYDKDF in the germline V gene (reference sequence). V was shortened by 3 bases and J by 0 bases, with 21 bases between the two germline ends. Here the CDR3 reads CATSRAPTGPVSSYEQYF. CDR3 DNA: TGTGCCACCAGCAGGGCCCCGACAGGCCCCGTCAGCTCCTACGAGCAGTACTTC.